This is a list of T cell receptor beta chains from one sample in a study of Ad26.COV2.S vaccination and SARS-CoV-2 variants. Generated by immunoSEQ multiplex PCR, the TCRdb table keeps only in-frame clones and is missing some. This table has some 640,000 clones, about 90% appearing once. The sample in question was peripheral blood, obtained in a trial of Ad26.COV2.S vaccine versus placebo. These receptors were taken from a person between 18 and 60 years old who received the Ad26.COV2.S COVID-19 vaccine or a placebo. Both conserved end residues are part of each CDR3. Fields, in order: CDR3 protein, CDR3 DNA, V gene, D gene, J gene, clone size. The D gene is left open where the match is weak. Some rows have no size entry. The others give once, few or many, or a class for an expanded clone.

CASSLGGLDQPQHF	TGCGCCAGCAGCTTGGGGGGGCTGGATCAGCCCCAGCATTTT	TRBV5-1	.	TRBJ1-5	once
CASRVSWGETQYF	TGTGCCAGCAGGGTCAGCTGGGGTGAGACCCAGTACTTC	TRBV2	.	TRBJ2-5	.
CASSQEVGANSGNTIYF	TGTGCCAGCAGCCAAGAGGTGGGAGCCAACTCTGGAAACACCATATATTTT	TRBV4-2	.	TRBJ1-3	.
CASSQGTDGANVLTF	TGTGCCAGCAGCCAAGGGACAGACGGGGCCAACGTCCTGACTTTC	TRBV3-1/TRBV3-2	.	TRBJ2-6	.
CASSPSRGALSYEQYF	TGTGCCAGCAGCCCGTCACGGGGGGCACTCTCCTACGAGCAGTACTTC	TRBV13	.	TRBJ2-7	.
CASSLGQGVVETQYF	TGTGCCAGCAGCCTAGGACAGGGGGTCGTAGAGACCCAGTACTTC	TRBV5-4	TRBD1	TRBJ2-5	.
CASSVDGNQPQHF	TGCGCCAGCAGCGTGGACGGGAATCAGCCCCAGCATTTT	TRBV5-1	.	TRBJ1-5	.
CASNIPPGSSYNEQFF	TGTGCCAGCAACATCCCTCCCGGCAGCTCCTACAATGAGCAGTTCTTC	TRBV7-2	.	TRBJ2-1	.
CASSYVVQGNQPQHF	TGTGCCAGCAGTTACGTTGTGCAGGGCAATCAGCCCCAGCATTTT	TRBV6-6	.	TRBJ1-5	.
CASSHGALAGGHYEQYF	TGTGCCAGCAGCCATGGGGCACTAGCGGGCGGGCACTACGAGCAGTACTTC	TRBV3-1/TRBV3-2	TRBD2	TRBJ2-7	.
CAISGLDPTKRGALGSYNEQFF	TGTGCCATCAGTGGGCTCGACCCGACTAAGCGGGGGGCCCTAGGGTCCTACAATGAGCAGTTCTTC	TRBV10-3	TRBD2	TRBJ2-1	.
CSVVTGTGVGYTF	TGCAGCGTTGTAACCGGGACAGGGGTTGGCTACACCTTC	TRBV29-1	TRBD1	TRBJ1-2	.
CASKAGSYNEQFF	TGTGCCAGCAAGGCGGGTTCCTACAATGAGCAGTTCTTC	TRBV7-9	.	TRBJ2-1	once
CAWRNQGARGEKLFF	TGTGCCTGGAGGAATCAGGGGGCGAGAGGTGAAAAACTGTTTTTT	TRBV30	TRBD1	TRBJ1-4	.
CASSYRAGDYEQYF	TGTGCCAGCAGTTACAGGGCAGGGGACTACGAGCAGTACTTC	TRBV6-5	.	TRBJ2-7	.
CASSVPGLGTYEQYF	TGTGCCAGCAGTGTCCCGGGGTTAGGGACCTACGAGCAGTACTTC	TRBV25-1	.	TRBJ2-7	.
CASSLDLRGAGLSYNEQFF	TGTGCCAGCAGCTTAGATTTACGGGGGGCGGGGCTATCCTACAATGAGCAGTTCTTC	TRBV11-2	.	TRBJ2-1	.
CASSLVGQNYEQYF	TGTGCCAGCAGCTTGGTCGGACAGAACTACGAGCAGTACTTC	TRBV5-5	.	TRBJ2-7	.
CTSSQEVCLCWGAGNQPQHF	.	TRBV1	.	TRBJ1-5	.
CASSTLRGQIETQYF	TGCGCCAGCAGCACCCTAAGGGGGCAGATAGAGACCCAGTACTTC	TRBV4-1	TRBD1	TRBJ2-5	.
CASSSLEGNEQFF	TGTGCCAGTAGTAGTCTCGAGGGTAATGAGCAGTTCTTC	TRBV19	.	TRBJ2-1	.
CASSDRTGAGELFF	TGTGCCAGCAGTGATCGGACAGGCGCCGGGGAGCTGTTTTTT	TRBV2	TRBD1	TRBJ2-2	.
CASSLGPSPGQDTQYF	TGCGCCAGCAGCCTGGGGCCCTCGCCGGGGCAAGATACGCAGTATTTT	TRBV4-1	.	TRBJ2-3	.
CSASPDRAGEQYF	TGCAGTGCTAGTCCAGACAGAGCAGGAGAGCAGTACTTC	TRBV20-1	.	TRBJ2-7	.
CASSVGEDIQYF	TGTGCCAGCAGCGTAGGGGAAGACATTCAGTACTTC	TRBV9	.	TRBJ2-4	.
CAWSVVSGNTIYF	TGTGCCTGGAGTGTAGTCTCTGGAAACACCATATATTTT	TRBV30	.	TRBJ1-3	few
CSVTGTSRYNEQFF	TGCAGCGTAACTGGGACTTCACGGTACAATGAGCAGTTCTTC	TRBV29-1	.	TRBJ2-1	.
CASSPLAEAYNEQFF	TGTGCCAGCTCACCTCTAGCGGAAGCCTACAATGAGCAGTTCTTC	TRBV18	TRBD2	TRBJ2-1	.
CATSSIAGASYEQYF	TGTGCCACCAGCAGTATAGCGGGAGCATCCTACGAGCAGTACTTC	TRBV15	TRBD2	TRBJ2-7	.
CATSPPGTAVHGYTF	TGTGCCACCAGTCCCCCCGGGACAGCTGTTCATGGCTACACCTTC	TRBV24-1	TRBD1	TRBJ1-2	.
CASSYDRNYGYTF	TGTGCCAGCAGTTATGACAGGAACTATGGCTACACCTTC	TRBV12-3/TRBV12-4	.	TRBJ1-2	.